Below are 21 T cell receptor beta chains sequenced from a single sample in a study of T cell responses to AZD1222 COVID-19 vaccine. Only in-frame clones appear in the TCRdb table, and some are missing; sequencing was by immunoSEQ multiplex PCR. Here the sample spans around 74,000 clones, roughly 94% being singletons. The sequences come from peripheral blood, collected on day 0 of MenACWY control vaccination. The receptor source for this set is an adult in good health.

This chain's CDR3 is CASSLSGQGRTGELFF. Written as DNA, the CDR3 is TGTGCCAGCAGCTTGTCGGGACAGGGACGCACCGGGGAGCTGTTTTTT. This sequence joins TRBV5-5 and TRBJ2-2, with TRBD1 matching 9 bases. V was clipped by 1 base and J by 4 bases; unmatched bases: 5. The length of the CDR3 is 16 residues. Germline assignment: CDR1 SGHKS and CDR2 YYEKEE (reference sequence).

The chain employs TRBV2 and TRBJ2-5; D ambiguous. This CDR3 comprises 12 residues. CDR1 and CDR2 from the germline V gene are SNHLY and FYNNEI. V was clipped by 7 bases and J by 0 bases, with 6 bases between them. The CDR3 DNA reads as TGTGCCAGCAATAAGGACCAAGAGACCCAGTACTTC. Protein: CASNKDQETQYF.

The chain carries TRBV3-1 (or the pseudogene TRBV3-2) and TRBJ1-1, with 7 bases lining up with TRBD1. Unmatched junction bases numbered 8, after V lost 2 bases and J lost 11 bases. The CDR3 consists of 13 residues. The V gene's germline CDR1 is LGHDT and CDR2 YNNKEL (reference sequence). CDR3 sequence (DNA): TGTGCCAGCAGCCAAACGGAACAGGGGAAGGCTTTCTTT. This gives the protein CASSQTEQGKAFF.

The CDR3, as DNA: TGTGCCACCAGTGATCAGGGTAGCGGGAATCTGCGCGAGCAGTACTTC. Translation: CATSDQGSGNLREQYF. The chain links TRBV24-1 to TRBJ2-7; 8 bases align to TRBD2. Germline V lookup: CDR1 KGHDR, CDR2 SFDVKD. CDR3 length: 16 amino acids. The V segment lost 3 bases and the J segment 6 bases; nucleotides outside the gene matches: 12.

The chain's CDR3 is CASSSPAGGSHGELFF. CDR3 in DNA: TGTGCCAGCAGCTCCCCTGCGGGGGGGAGCCACGGGGAGCTGTTTTTT. This chain joins TRBV7-9 and TRBJ2-2; 9 bases fit TRBD2. CDR3 size: 16 residues. The ends lost 4 bases at V and 7 bases at J; junction bases unmatched: 10. Germline CDR1 SEHNR, CDR2 FQNEAQ (reference sequence).

The chain carries TRBV5-5 and TRBJ1-4; 8 nucleotides align to TRBD1. The J segment lost 2 bases and the V segment lost 4 bases, leaving 7 bases of the junction unmatched. There are 16 residues in the CDR3. Germline CDR1 reads SGHKS; CDR2 reads YYEKEE (reference sequence). CDR3 bases: TGTGCCAGCAGCCCGACAGGGGACGCGACTAATGAAAAACTGTTTTTT. Translating gives CASSPTGDATNEKLFF.

This chain uses TRBV11-2 with TRBJ2-7; tentatively, D is TRBD1 (5 bases). This CDR3 is built from 15 residues. Between the trimmed V and J ends, which lost 1 base and 6 bases, there was a span of 16 bases. Looked up from germline, CDR1 is SGHAT and CDR2 is FQNNGV. CDR3 sequence (DNA): TGTGCCAGCAGCTTAGTGGCTGGGGCGCCGGGCGAGCAGTACTTC. This codes for CASSLVAGAPGEQYF.

V is TRBV19 and J is TRBJ1-2, with D unresolved. V was clipped by 3 bases and J by 7 bases, with 6 bases between them. The CDR3 has 11 residues. From germline, CDR1 is LNHDA and CDR2 SQIVND (reference sequence). The CDR3 region has the DNA TGTGCCAGTAGTATGACCTTTGGCTACACCTTC. Translating it yields CASSMTFGYTF. The full variable domain, completed using reference TRBV19 and TRBJ1-2, is DGGITQSPKYLFRKEGQNVTLSCEQNLNHDAMYWYRQDPGQGLRLIYYSQIVNDFQKGDIAEGYSVSREKKESFPLTVTSAQKNPTAFYLCASSMTFGYTFGSGTRLTVV.

The chain couples TRBV19 to TRBJ1-5; D is possibly TRBD1 (6 bases). Germline lookup yields CDR1 LNHDA and CDR2 SQIVND (reference sequence). The CDR3 totals 17 residues. V lost 9 bases, J lost 0 bases, and 21 bases lay in between. As DNA, the CDR3 is TGTGCCAGCCTCGAACAGGGTATCCGTTATAGCAATCAGCCCCAGCATTTT. Its translation: CASLEQGIRYSNQPQHF.

The V and J genes are TRBV27 and TRBJ1-3; D unclear. The CDR3 extends over 13 amino acids. Trimming took 4 bases from V and 1 from J, leaving 5 bases between them. The germline CDR1 and CDR2 sequences are MNHEY and SMNVEV (reference sequence). The CDR3 nucleotides read TGTGCCAGCAGTTCACCATCTGGAAACACCATATATTTT. This translates into CASSSPSGNTIYF.

This chain connects TRBV11-2 to TRBJ2-5, with D unresolved. The CDR3 is 13 amino acids. The V gene lost 3 bases and the J gene lost 4 bases, with 9 bases spanning the gap. CDR1 and CDR2 from the germline V gene are SGHAT and FQNNGV. The CDR3 bases are TGTGCCAGCAGCTTGAGGTTAGGAGAGACCCAGTACTTC. This gives the protein CASSLRLGETQYF.

This clone was seen once. The chain carries TRBV28 and TRBJ2-7; the D call may be TRBD1 or TRBD2 (5 bases each). Germline V gene lookup returns CDR1 MDHEN and CDR2 SYDVKM. This CDR3 has 11 residues. V was trimmed by 5 bases and J by 5 bases, leaving 7 bases between them. CDR3 coding DNA: TGTGCCAGCAGTGGGACCCACGAGCAGTACTTC. It yields the protein CASSGTHEQYF.

Here the CDR3 reads CASSLSQGTGQPQHF. In DNA form, the CDR3 reads TGTGCCAGCAGCTTATCTCAGGGAACCGGTCAGCCCCAGCATTTT. V gene TRBV7-8 combines with J gene TRBJ1-5; perhaps TRBD1 as D (5 bases). Germline V CDR1 and CDR2: SGHVS, FQNEAQ. This CDR3 has 15 residues. The germline V and J ends were trimmed by 2 bases and 6 bases, with 14 bases remaining between them.

The chain recombines TRBV28 with TRBJ2-7, with D possibly TRBD2 on 7 matching bases. Germline V gives CDR1 MDHEN, CDR2 SYDVKM. This CDR3 has 15 amino acids. The ends were cut back, 5 bases at V and 3 bases at J, with 17 bases in the middle. The CDR3 coding sequence is TGTGCCAGCAGTCTAGGTGGGGGGGCGGGCTACGAGCAGTACTTC. Its translation: CASSLGGGAGYEQYF.

This clone was counted a few times. The rearrangement uses TRBV18 and TRBJ2-7, with 8 bases that match TRBD1. The ends lost 6 bases at V and 5 bases at J; junction bases unmatched: 12. Germline V gene sequence: CDR1 KGHSH, CDR2 LQKENI. CDR3 length: 15 residues. Written as DNA, the CDR3 is TGTGCCAGCTCCCAGGGGTCAGGGGGCTTCAACGAGCAGTACTTC. Encoded protein: CASSQGSGGFNEQYF.

The chain joins TRBV5-1 to TRBJ2-1; TRBD2 matches at 10 bases. Germline values: CDR1 SGHRS, CDR2 YFSETQ. With V trimmed by 4 bases and J by 6 bases, 19 bases remained unmatched. The CDR3 consists of 19 residues. The CDR3 region is CASSGGSAGGPSLGNEQFF. For the CDR3, the DNA is TGCGCCAGCAGCGGGGGATCAGCGGGAGGGCCTTCGTTGGGCAATGAGCAGTTCTTC.

The chain links TRBV11-2 to TRBJ2-1, with TRBD2 identical over 7 bases. With 4 bases clipped from V and 6 bases from J, the junction kept 6 bases outside the gene matches. Per germline, CDR1 SGHAT and CDR2 FQNNGV. The CDR3 is made up of 14 amino acids. CDR3 coding DNA: TGTGCCAGCAGCTCCCATTCGGGGGGCAATGAGCAGTTCTTC. This encodes CASSSHSGGNEQFF.

V and J are TRBV9 and TRBJ1-6; unclear D gene. CDR1 SGDLS and CDR2 YYNGEE come from the germline V gene. The V gene lost 0 bases and the J gene lost 6 bases, with 7 bases spanning the gap. The CDR3 consists of 14 residues. CDR3 nucleotides: TGTGCCAGCAGCGTAGGACCAAGTAATTCACCCCTCCACTTT. It translates to CASSVGPSNSPLHF.

The rearrangement joins TRBV3-1 (or the pseudogene TRBV3-2) to TRBJ2-7; D may be TRBD1 (5 bases). The CDR3 consists of 14 residues. V lost 0 bases to trimming and J lost 2 bases, with 8 bases between them. CDR1 is LGHDT, CDR2 YNNKEL, per germline (reference sequence). As DNA, the CDR3 is TGTGCCAGCAGCCAAGACCAGGGAACCTACGAGCAGTACTTC. Translated, it gives CASSQDQGTYEQYF.

The chain joins TRBV5-1 to TRBJ1-2, with unresolved D. The length of the CDR3 is 14 residues. Per the germline V gene, CDR1 is SGHRS and CDR2 is YFSETQ. V lost 0 bases to trimming and J lost 2 bases, with 8 bases between them. CDR3 coding DNA: TGCGCCAGCAGCTTGGCAGTGGAAAACTATGGCTACACCTTC. As protein: CASSLAVENYGYTF.

The CDR3 DNA follows: TGTGCCAGCACTCGGGGCAGCCAAAGGGAACCCCTCCACTTT. It yields the protein CASTRGSQREPLHF. The chain links TRBV28 to TRBJ1-6, with D tentatively TRBD1 (5 bases). V lost 7 bases, J lost 12 bases, and 19 bases lay in between. There are 14 residues in the CDR3. CDR1 and CDR2 (germline): MDHEN, SYDVKM. Filled out from reference TRBV28 and TRBJ1-6, the complete variable domain reads DVKVTQSSRYLVKRTGEKVFLECVQDMDHENMFWYRQDPGLGLRLIYFSYDVKMKEKGDIPEGYSVSREKKERFSLILESASTNQTSMYLCASTRGSQREPLHFGNGTRLTVT.